Sequencing of this T cell receptor (beta chain) was carried out in a study of follicular helper T cells after annual influenza vaccination. Overall study findings and caveats: Each annual vaccination recalled recurring oligoclonal ICOS+CD38+ cTfh clonotypes.

The CDR3 runs 19 residues. The V end lost 0 bases, the J end lost 6 bases, and 24 bases lay between the germline ends. CDR1 and CDR2 (germline): SGHTA, FQGTGA. Libraries were prepared by immunoSEQ multiplex PCR; TCRdb keeps only in-frame clonotypes and omits some of them. The repertoire includes 2,000 to 2,500 clones, approximately 84% of them detected once, and more than 2.5% sits in the top ten. This clone was seen once. Its antigen remains unidentified. As for time point: 2015-2016 season, 7 days after influenza vaccination. The material sequenced was CXCR5+ CD38- circulating T follicular helper cells from blood, taken 7 days after influenza vaccination. Documented subset: circulating Tfh, non-naive CD4+CXCR5+PD-1+ (ICOS+CD38+ or ICOS-CD38-). The sequence was obtained from an adult who received the influenza vaccine. This chain links TRBV7-3 with TRBJ2-1, with D perhaps being TRBD1 or TRBD2 (7 bases each). The CDR3 DNA is TGTGCCAGCAGCTTAACAGGGGGCTCGGTGGGAGGGCCGGTCAATGAGCAGTTCTTC. The encoded protein is CASSLTGGSVGGPVNEQFF.